A selection of T cell receptor beta chains follows, all from one sample in a study of PD-1 and CTLA-4 blockade in melanoma. The protocol was immunoSEQ multiplex PCR, while the TCRdb copy is restricted to in-frame clones and leaves out a portion. This table holds tens of thousands of clones, around 93% found once. The material was CD8+ T cells from peripheral blood, obtained from a patient given anti-PD-1 treatment. These receptors all come from a human donor with melanoma. Each CDR3 is given with its conserved first and last residue. D genes are given only for firm matches.

NA,TRBJ1-5,TRBV7-9,TGTGCCAGCAGCTTAGCAAGTCAGCCCCAGCATTTT,CASSLASQPQHF
NA,TRBJ1-1,TRBV9,TGTGCCAGCAGTCCGGTAAGGGAGGCAGAAGCTTTCTTT,CASSPVREAEAFF
NA,TRBJ2-7,TRBV7-2,TGTGCCAGCAGCTTACAGGAGGCGAGCTCCTACGAGCAGTACTTC,CASSLQEASSYEQYF
TRBD1,TRBJ1-1,TRBV5-6,TGTGCCAGCAGCCCCTGGACAGGGTGGGCCACTGAAGCTTTCTTT,CASSPWTGWATEAFF
NA,TRBJ2-3,TRBV1,TGCACCAGCAGCCACCCTAGCGGTGTCACAGATACGCAGTATTTT,CTSSHPSGVTDTQYF
NA,TRBJ2-1,TRBV6-4,TGTGCCAGCAGTGTCCACGACGGCTACAATGAGCAGTTCTTC,CASSVHDGYNEQFF
TRBD2,TRBJ2-5,TRBV7-6,TGTGCCAGCAGCCCAGCGGGGCCATCGTACCAAGAGACCCAGTACTTC,CASSPAGPSYQETQYF
NA,TRBJ2-1,TRBV7-8,TGTGCCAGCAGCCCCTCTGGGGGGGCGCCCAGGCGGTCCTACAATGAGCAGTTCTTC,CASSPSGGAPRRSYNEQFF
NA,TRBJ2-2,TRBV5-5,TGTGCCAGCAGCTTGGTTCTCCTCCCAGGCAGTAGAGACACCGGGGAGCTGTTTTTT,CASSLVLLPGSRDTGELFF
NA,TRBJ2-2,TRBV19,TGTGCCAGTATGGTCTTGAACACCGGGGAGCTGTTTTTT,CASMVLNTGELFF
TRBD1,TRBJ1-1,TRBV19,TGTGCCAGTAGTGCACAGACAGGGCCCAACACTGAAGCTTTCTTT,CASSAQTGPNTEAFF
NA,TRBJ1-2,TRBV6-5,TGTGCCAGCAGTTCCGGACAGACGGGGGGCTACACCTTC,CASSSGQTGGYTF
TRBD2,TRBJ2-7,TRBV13,TGTGCCAGCAGCCCCGGACTAGCGGGAGGGGGCAGCTCCTACGAGCAGTACTTC,CASSPGLAGGGSSYEQYF
NA,TRBJ2-5,TRBV21-1,TGTGCCAGCAATAAAGGGGAGATCGAGACCCAGTACTTC,CASNKGEIETQYF
NA,TRBJ1-1,TRBV11-2,TGTGCCAGCAGCTTAGTTAGTATCCCCATGCGAGCTTTCTTT,CASSLVSIPMRAFF
TRBD1,TRBJ1-2,TRBV19,TGTGCCACCAGCCCGGGACAGACCTATGGCTACACCTTC,CATSPGQTYGYTF
NA,TRBJ2-2,TRBV29-1,TGCAGCTTCCTGGGGGGAAGGGGGGAGCTGTTTTTT,CSFLGGRGELFF